This is a list of T cell receptor beta chains from one sample in a study of T cell responses to AZD1222 COVID-19 vaccine. Method: immunoSEQ multiplex PCR; TCRdb's copy keeps in-frame clones and lacks some. In the table there are about 92,000 clones, about 91% of which are singletons. The material sequenced was peripheral blood, taken on day 0 of MenACWY control vaccination. The receptors shown here come from an adult in good health. Each CDR3 is given with its conserved first and last residue. The D gene is left open where the match is weak. Some rows mark clone size as missing; the rest say once, few, many or name a class of expanded clone.

>NA|TRBV6-1|NA|TRBJ1-5
CASSEGLSNQPQHF
TGTGCCAGCAGTGAAGGCCTTAGCAATCAGCCCCAGCATTTT
>NA|TRBV2|NA|TRBJ2-1
CASSDGGYNEQFF
TGTGCCAGCAGTGACGGGGGCTACAATGAGCAGTTCTTC
>NA|TRBV28|NA|TRBJ1-5
CASSYATQPQHF
TGTGCCAGCAGTTATGCCACCCAGCCCCAGCATTTT
>TRBD1|TRBV6-5|NA|TRBJ1-1
CASSRDRGVNTEAFF
TGTGCCAGCAGTCGGGACAGGGGGGTGAACACTGAAGCTTTCTTT
>NA|TRBV11-1|NA|TRBJ1-6
CASSFTGDSPLHF
TGTGCCAGCAGCTTTACAGGAGATTCACCCCTCCACTTT
>NA|TRBV28|NA|TRBJ1-2
CASRATLGSYTF
TGTGCCAGCAGGGCGACCCTGGGAAGCTACACCTTC
>TRBD2|TRBV7-9|NA|TRBJ2-1
CASSQGLAGNSDEQFF
TGTGCCAGCAGCCAAGGACTAGCGGGAAACAGCGATGAGCAGTTCTTC
>TRBD1|TRBV10-2|NA|TRBJ1-2
CASSRDRADGYTF
TGCGCCAGCAGTCGGGACAGGGCTGATGGCTACACCTTC
>TRBD1|TRBV7-2|once|TRBJ1-5
CASSPMDRNGNQPQHF
TGTGCCAGCAGCCCAATGGACAGGAATGGCAATCAGCCCCAGCATTTT
>NA|TRBV2|NA|TRBJ1-3
CASSEGGRSGNTIYF
TGTGCCAGCAGTGAAGGTGGCAGGTCAGGAAACACCATATATTTT
>TRBD1|TRBV27|NA|TRBJ2-5
CASSPGQAYQETQYF
TGTGCCAGCAGTCCCGGACAGGCGTACCAAGAGACCCAGTACTTC
>NA|TRBV19|NA|TRBJ2-1
CASSALGVSEQFF
TGTGCCAGTAGTGCCCTCGGGGTGAGTGAGCAGTTCTTC
>NA|TRBV28|medium-sized|TRBJ1-2
CASRVAGDYGYTF
TGTGCCAGCCGGGTGGCAGGTGACTATGGCTACACCTTC
>NA|TRBV5-4|NA|TRBJ2-3
CASSKGTSSTDTQYF
TGTGCCAGCAGCAAAGGGACTTCTAGCACAGATACGCAGTATTTT
>NA|TRBV28|NA|TRBJ1-5
CASSSPGRTGNQPQHF
TGTGCCAGCAGTTCCCCGGGGAGGACAGGCAATCAGCCCCAGCATTTT
>NA|TRBV29-1|NA|TRBJ1-1
CSVEDRRVSTEAFF
TGCAGCGTTGAAGATAGGCGGGTTTCCACTGAAGCTTTCTTT
>NA|TRBV4-3|NA|TRBJ1-2
CASSPSPSAGQVGYTF
TGCGCCAGCAGTCCCTCACCCTCAGCCGGGCAGGTTGGCTACACCTTC
>NA|TRBV5-1|NA|TRBJ1-5
CASSLAGEGNQPQHF
TGCGCCAGCAGCTTGGCGGGTGAGGGCAATCAGCCCCAGCATTTT
>TRBD1|TRBV5-1|NA|TRBJ1-6
CASSLGQGNRNSPLHF
TGCGCCAGCAGCTTGGGACAGGGTAATAGGAATTCACCCCTCCACTTT
>NA|TRBV30|NA|TRBJ1-3
CAWSTGGPGNTIYF
TGTGCCTGGAGTACAGGAGGGCCTGGAAACACCATATATTTT
>NA|TRBV6-5|NA|TRBJ2-1
CASRVGAGEQFF
TGTGCCAGCAGGGTGGGGGCCGGTGAGCAGTTCTTC
>TRBD2|TRBV29-1|NA|TRBJ2-3
CSVELAGVDTQYF
TGCAGCGTTGAACTAGCGGGGGTGGATACGCAGTATTTT